This section outlines one T cell receptor beta chain sequence together with its context. This record comes from a study of T cells in Graves' hyperthyroidism and ophthalmopathy. The V gene end was trimmed by 2 bases and the J gene end by 2 bases; junction bases not matched to a gene: 8. The CDR3 contains 17 residues. The germline V gene encodes CDR1 SGHKS and CDR2 YYEKEE (reference sequence). The authors obtained PBMCs from 9 to 10 ml of fresh peripheral blood. Amplification of TCR beta CDR3 regions was performed using RNA transcripts as template. Carried out on the TCR CDR3, a first-round RT-PCR used the HTBI primer set. MiXCR was run by TCRdb on the multiplex PCR reads, yielding one entry per CDR3 protein. The data show a few hundred thousand distinct CDR3 sequences, about a sixth seen once.

The chain links TRBV5-5 to TRBJ2-3; 10 bases line up with TRBD2. The origin of this receptor is a woman between 18 and 30 years old with Graves' hyperthyroidism. Material: blood. CDR3 residues: CASSFGLADSPTDTQYF. CDR3 nucleotides: TGTGCCAGCAGCTTCGGACTAGCGGACTCGCCCACAGATACGCAGTATTTT.